These 26 T cell receptor beta chains originate from one sample sequenced in a study of OX40 agonist ivuxolimab in advanced cancers. Sequenced by immunoSEQ multiplex PCR; TCRdb stores in-frame clones only, minus some. The sample shows tens of thousands of clones, 94% of them seen only once. This specimen was CD4+ or CD8+ T cells sorted from blood, taken in a trial of the OX40 agonist ivuxolimab. Receptors originate from an adult with an advanced solid tumor such as melanoma, head and neck, liver or kidney cancer.

The chain combines TRBV9 with TRBJ2-7; 10 nucleotides line up with TRBD1. The CDR3 consists of 15 residues. V was pared by 3 bases and J by 2 bases, with 5 bases of the junction left unmatched. Germline V gene sequence: CDR1 SGDLS, CDR2 YYNGEE. The DNA of the CDR3 is TGTGCCAGCAGCGAAGGGACAGGGGATACCTACGAGCAGTACTTC. Protein sequence: CASSEGTGDTYEQYF.

The gene calls are TRBV9 and TRBJ2-7; 12 nucleotides match TRBD2. The J segment lost 3 bases and the V segment lost 5 bases, leaving 9 bases of the junction unmatched. The length of the CDR3 is 16 residues. Germline V gives CDR1 SGDLS, CDR2 YYNGEE. The CDR3 region has the DNA TGTGCCAGCAGTGCTACTAGCGGGAGGAACAACTACGAGCAGTACTTC. Translated, it gives CASSATSGRNNYEQYF. Full variable domain (outside the CDR3, taken from reference TRBV9 and TRBJ2-7): DSGVTQTPKHLITATGQRVTLRCSPRSGDLSVYWYQQSLDQGLQFLIQYYNGEERAKGNILERFSAQQFPDLHSELNLSSLELGDSALYFCASSATSGRNNYEQYFGPGTRLTVT.

The rearrangement joins TRBV9 to TRBJ1-4; D is unresolved. Germline CDR1 is SGDLS and CDR2 is YYNGEE. Trimming took 0 bases from V and 2 from J, leaving 8 bases between them. The CDR3 runs 15 residues. The DNA of the CDR3 is TGTGCCAGCAGCGTAGACTTGGGGACTAATGAAAAACTGTTTTTT. Encoded protein: CASSVDLGTNEKLFF.

The V and J genes are TRBV11-3 and TRBJ2-7; 8 nucleotides agree with TRBD1. The V segment lost 4 bases and the J segment 5 bases; nucleotides outside the gene matches: 10. Germline CDR1 and CDR2: SGHNT and YENEEA. The CDR3 is made up of 15 amino acids. CDR3: CASSSIRGLVDEQYF. The CDR3 bases are TGTGCCAGCAGCTCAATCAGGGGGCTTGTGGACGAGCAGTACTTC.

This clone ranks as medium-sized. V gene TRBV13 combines with J gene TRBJ1-1, with D hard to call. This CDR3 has 12 residues. V shed 4 bases and J shed 6 bases, with 9 bases lying between them. Germline V CDR1 and CDR2: PRHDT, FYEKMQ (reference sequence). This chain's CDR3 is CASSSNGPEAFF. DNA for the CDR3: TGTGCCAGCAGCTCTAACGGACCTGAAGCTTTCTTT.

V is TRBV27 and J is TRBJ2-7; D call uncertain. The V end lost 3 bases, the J end lost 5 bases, and 11 bases lay between the germline ends. The CDR3 contains 13 residues. The V gene's germline CDR1 is MNHEY and CDR2 SMNVEV (reference sequence). The CDR3 sequence: CASSFFGADEQYF. The CDR3 nucleotides read TGTGCCAGCAGTTTCTTTGGAGCCGACGAGCAGTACTTC.

The V call is TRBV9, the J call TRBJ2-1, with 9 bases matching TRBD2. From germline, CDR1 is SGDLS and CDR2 YYNGEE. The CDR3 is made up of 16 amino acids. J lost 8 bases, V lost 0 bases, and 9 bases had no gene match. For the CDR3, the DNA is TGTGCCAGCAGCGTAGTGGGCGGGAGGGCCGGAGATGAGCAGTTCTTC. Protein: CASSVVGGRAGDEQFF.

The chain couples TRBV9 to TRBJ1-1; perhaps TRBD1 as D (6 bases). Trimming removed 2 bases from V and 4 bases from J, with 9 bases in between. This CDR3 region has 13 residues. Germline V gene data show CDR1 as SGDLS and CDR2 as YYNGEE. The CDR3 protein is CASSVGGATEAFF. The CDR3 DNA reads TGTGCCAGCAGCGTCGGGGGGGCCACTGAAGCTTTCTTT. The full variable domain, its missing parts supplied by reference TRBV9 and TRBJ1-1, is DSGVTQTPKHLITATGQRVTLRCSPRSGDLSVYWYQQSLDQGLQFLIQYYNGEERAKGNILERFSAQQFPDLHSELNLSSLELGDSALYFCASSVGGATEAFFGQGTRLTVV.

This chain uses TRBV9 with TRBJ2-3, with 8 bases fitting TRBD2. The CDR3 totals 16 residues. V was clipped by 4 bases and J by 0 bases; unmatched bases: 7. CDR1 and CDR2 (germline): SGDLS, YYNGEE. CDR3 residues: CASSPTSESSTDTQYF. DNA for the CDR3: TGTGCCAGCAGCCCGACTAGCGAAAGTAGCACAGATACGCAGTATTTT.

This clone was seen just once. The rearrangement uses TRBV13 and TRBJ2-7, with D unclear. V lost 5 bases to trimming and J lost 2 bases, with 19 bases between them. The CDR3 consists of 16 residues. In germline, CDR1 is PRHDT, CDR2 FYEKMQ (reference sequence). The CDR3 is CASSHAEAPVTYEQYF. The CDR3 DNA follows: TGTGCCAGCAGCCATGCAGAGGCGCCGGTAACCTACGAGCAGTACTTC.

This chain uses TRBV11-2 with TRBJ2-3; 9 bases map to TRBD2. This CDR3 is built from 15 residues. Trimming took 5 bases from V and 6 from J; bases not matched to a gene: 9. Germline lookup yields CDR1 SGHAT and CDR2 FQNNGV. In nucleotides, the CDR3 is TGTGCCAGCAGCCAAACTAGCGGGCCTTCGGATACGCAGTATTTT. This gives the protein CASSQTSGPSDTQYF.

V gene TRBV29-1 combines with J gene TRBJ1-2; tentatively, D is TRBD1 (6 bases). The CDR3 sequence is 11 residues long. The V gene's germline CDR1 is SQVTM and CDR2 ANQGSEA. Trimming took 5 bases from V and 2 from J, leaving 6 bases between them. The CDR3 spells CSVQGNYGYTF. CDR3 sequence (DNA): TGCAGCGTTCAGGGGAACTATGGCTACACCTTC. Complete variable domain (other parts from reference TRBV29-1 and TRBJ1-2): SAVISQKPSRDICQRGTSLTIQCQVDSQVTMMFWYRQQPGQSLTLIATANQGSEATYESGFVIDKFPISRPNLTFSTLTVSNMSPEDSSIYLCSVQGNYGYTFGSGTRLTVV.

Turning to this clone: Other DNA sequences in the sample encode the same CDR3. The chain couples TRBV5-4 to TRBJ1-1; possibly TRBD1 for D (5 bases). V shed 2 bases and J shed 4 bases, with 6 bases lying between them. Germline CDR1 SGHNT, CDR2 YYREEE (reference sequence). CDR3 length equals 12 residues. The CDR3 spells CASSLRGTEAFF. Here the CDR3 DNA reads TGTGCCAGCAGCTTAAGGGGCACTGAAGCTTTCTTT.

V gene TRBV7-9 combines with J gene TRBJ2-5; 9 bases match TRBD1. The CDR3 has 15 residues. CDR1 and CDR2 (germline): SEHNR, FQNEAQ (reference sequence). V lost 1 base and J lost 5; bases outside the gene matches: 5. The CDR3 DNA sequence: TGTGCCAGCAGCTTAGAGGGACAGGGAACGGAGACCCAGTACTTC. Its translation is CASSLEGQGTETQYF.

This clone was recorded once. The chain links TRBV7-9 to TRBJ2-1; D gene ambiguous. The germline V gene encodes CDR1 SEHNR and CDR2 FQNEAQ (reference sequence). The V end lost 5 bases, the J end lost 4 bases, and 21 bases lay between the germline ends. This CDR3 spans 17 amino acids. This chain's CDR3 is CASSPRYRAQIYNEQFF. CDR3 sequence (DNA): TGTGCCAGCAGCCCCAGATACCGGGCTCAGATTTACAATGAGCAGTTCTTC.

The gene calls are TRBV21-1 and TRBJ2-3; no DNA check was done on the table's D call, TRBD2. TRBV21-1 represents a pseudogene. CDR3 length: 15 residues. In DNA form, the CDR3 reads TGTGCCAGCAGAGGGACTAGCGACTGCACAGATACGCAGTATTTT. Translation gives CASRGTSDCTDTQYF.

This clone was observed a few times. V gene TRBV28 combines with J gene TRBJ2-7; TRBD1 aligns across 7 bases. The CDR3 sequence is 16 residues long. Germline CDR1 is MDHEN and CDR2 is SYDVKM. The ends lost 6 bases at V and 2 bases at J; junction bases unmatched: 13. In DNA, the CDR3 is TGTGCCAGCAGGCCAGACCGCCGGGACAGTGCCTACGAGCAGTACTTC. Translated, it gives CASRPDRRDSAYEQYF.

This chain links TRBV6-5 with TRBJ2-7, with 7 bases that match TRBD1. This CDR3 is 14 amino acids long. Per germline, CDR1 MNHEY and CDR2 SVGAGI. Trimming took 0 bases from V and 3 from J; bases not matched to a gene: 2. The CDR3 DNA is TGTGCCAGCAGTTACTCGACAGGGAACTACGAGCAGTACTTC. Translated: CASSYSTGNYEQYF.

CDR3 protein: CASSLGTGADEQFF. In DNA form, the CDR3 reads TGTGCCAGCAGCTTAGGGACAGGTGCGGATGAGCAGTTCTTC. The V call is TRBV7-8, the J call TRBJ2-1; 7 nucleotides line up with TRBD1. The germline CDR1 and CDR2 sequences are SGHVS and FQNEAQ. The CDR3 runs 14 residues. Trimming took 1 base from V and 8 from J; bases not matched to a gene: 5.

This clone was counted once. V and J are TRBV30 and TRBJ1-5; 7 bases line up with TRBD1. Germline CDR1 GTSNPN, CDR2 SVGIG (reference sequence). V dropped 1 base and J dropped 2; count of bases not matched to a gene: 2. This CDR3 is 14 amino acids long. Here the CDR3 DNA reads TGTGCCTGGAGTGAAGGACAGGGCAATCAGCCCCAGCATTTT. As protein: CAWSEGQGNQPQHF.

V gene TRBV16 combines with J gene TRBJ2-7; D is undetermined. Trimming pared 1 base from V and 5 bases from J, leaving 12 bases between. Germline V lookup: CDR1 KGHSY, CDR2 FQNENV. The CDR3 has 14 amino acids. The CDR3 nucleotides are TGTGCCAGCAGCCAATTCACGGACGTCGACGAGCAGTACTTC. Its translation: CASSQFTDVDEQYF.

CDR3 sequence (DNA): TGTGCCAGCAGCGCCGCTGGGACAGCCCTTCCGGGGACTGAAGCTTTCTTT. Translation: CASSAAGTALPGTEAFF. This chain connects TRBV9 to TRBJ1-1; 7 bases align to TRBD1. After removal of 3 bases from V and 5 bases from J, the junction contained 16 bases not matched to a gene. The germline V gene has CDR1 SGDLS and CDR2 YYNGEE. The CDR3 length is 17 residues.

This rearrangement joins TRBV6-6 to TRBJ2-7, with 11 bases aligning to TRBD1. CDR3 size: 15 residues. From germline, CDR1 is MNHNY and CDR2 SVGAGI (reference sequence). V was pared by 2 bases and J by 4 bases, with 4 bases of the junction left unmatched. The CDR3 protein is CASSYPGQGGYEQYF. CDR3 DNA sequence: TGTGCCAGCAGTTACCCGGGACAGGGGGGTTACGAGCAGTACTTC.

V is TRBV7-8 and J is TRBJ2-5, with D perhaps matching TRBD2 (6 bases). Trimming removed 8 bases at V and 2 bases at J, with 21 bases between. The CDR3 length is 16 residues. Germline V CDR1 and CDR2: SGHVS, FQNEAQ. The CDR3: CASSPAGLAQQETQYF. CDR3 in DNA: TGTGCCAGCTCTCCCGCCGGGCTAGCGCAACAAGAGACCCAGTACTTC. Full variable domain (remainder filled in from reference TRBV7-8 and TRBJ2-5): GAGVSQSPRYKVAKRGQDVALRCDPISGHVSLFWYQQALGQGPEFLTYFQNEAQLDKSGLPSDRFFAERPEGSVSTLKIQRTQQEDSAVYLCASSPAGLAQQETQYFGPGTRLLVL.

This clone was seen a handful of times. The V and J genes are TRBV19 and TRBJ2-7, with 7 bases that match TRBD2. Germline V lookup: CDR1 LNHDA, CDR2 SQIVND (reference sequence). After removal of 4 bases from V and 1 base from J, the junction contained 10 bases not matched to a gene. This CDR3 contains 16 residues. CDR3 loop: CASSTGLAAMSYEQYF. DNA for the CDR3: TGTGCCAGTAGTACGGGGCTAGCGGCAATGTCCTACGAGCAGTACTTC.

V and J are TRBV5-1 and TRBJ1-4; D gene unclear. Trimming removed 5 bases from V and 8 bases from J, with 13 bases in between. The CDR3 spans 13 residues. Germline-derived CDR1 and CDR2 are SGHRS and YFSETQ. The CDR3 DNA reads as TGCGCCAGCAGTTGGGAGGGCCGGGAAAAACTGTTTTTT. This encodes CASSWEGREKLFF. Based on the CDR3 plus reference TRBV5-1 and TRBJ1-4, the full variable domain is KAGVTQTPRYLIKTRGQQVTLSCSPISGHRSVSWYQQTPGQGLQFLFEYFSETQRNKGNFPGRFSGRQFSNSRSEMNVSTLELGDSALYLCASSWEGREKLFFGSGTQLSVL.